Below, 26 T cell receptor beta chains from the same sample are listed, as sequenced in a study of cytomegalovirus exposure and HLA in healthy donors. The PCR made use of 60 Vbeta and 13 Jbeta primers. TCRdb's table, derived via immunoSEQ multiplex PCR, lists solely in-frame clones and lacks some. The sample includes about 170,000 clones, 79% of them seen just once. The sample consisted of PBMCs. All receptors derive from a woman in her forties or fifties in good health and CMV-seronegative.

This rearrangement joins TRBV27 to TRBJ2-7; TRBD1 aligns across 7 bases. With 3 bases clipped from V and 4 bases from J, the junction kept 9 bases outside the gene matches. Per the germline V gene, CDR1 is MNHEY and CDR2 is SMNVEV (reference sequence). The CDR3 runs to 15 residues. CDR3 loop: CASSFVSGGNYEQYF. The CDR3, as DNA: TGTGCCAGCAGTTTTGTGTCAGGGGGTAATTACGAGCAGTACTTC.

V is TRBV6-5 and J is TRBJ2-1; D is possibly TRBD1 (5 bases). The germline V and J ends were trimmed by 9 bases and 0 bases, with 15 bases remaining between them. Germline V gene data show CDR1 as MNHEY and CDR2 as SVGAGI. The CDR3 covers 15 residues. The CDR3 sequence: CASSSDRSSYNEQFF. The CDR3 nucleotides are TGTGCCAGTTCCTCAGACAGAAGCTCCTACAATGAGCAGTTCTTC.

The chain has TRBV4-1 and TRBJ1-5; no clear D. Per the germline V gene, CDR1 is MGHRA and CDR2 is YSYEKL. There are 15 residues in the CDR3. Trimming shortened V by 3 bases and J by 0 bases, and 9 bases separated the two germline ends. CDR3 protein: CASSHGHVSNQPQHF. The CDR3 nucleotides are TGCGCCAGCAGCCACGGTCACGTTAGCAATCAGCCCCAGCATTTT.

The CDR3 reads CASQAGTSYNEQFF. In nucleotides, the CDR3 is TGTGCCAGCCAAGCGGGAACCTCCTACAATGAGCAGTTCTTC. The V call is TRBV6-1, the J call TRBJ2-1; 7 bases fit TRBD2. Losses at the gene ends were 8 bases for V and 0 bases for J; bases not matched to a gene: 4. The germline CDR1 and CDR2 sequences are MNHNS and SASEGT. The CDR3 totals 14 residues.

The rearrangement joins TRBV15 to TRBJ2-2; 9 bases map to TRBD2. Trimming took 1 base from V and 0 from J; bases not matched to a gene: 6. Germline loops: CDR1 LNHNV, CDR2 YYDKDF (reference sequence). The CDR3 is 18 residues long. This CDR3 reads CATSRVGGRVANTGELFF. CDR3 sequence (DNA): TGTGCCACCAGCAGAGTGGGCGGGAGGGTCGCGAACACCGGGGAGCTGTTTTTT.

V is TRBV4-3 and J is TRBJ1-4; D possibly corresponds to TRBD1 (5 bases). CDR3 length equals 14 residues. V dropped 3 bases and J dropped 10 bases, with 15 bases sitting between them. The germline V gene has CDR1 LGHNA and CDR2 YSLEER. The CDR3 spells CASSHAGLTGKLFF. The DNA of the CDR3 is TGCGCCAGCAGCCATGCAGGGTTAACTGGAAAACTGTTTTTT.

This chain connects TRBV15 to TRBJ2-1; a possible D gene is TRBD2 (6 bases). The V and J ends lost 0 bases and 6 bases respectively, with 12 bases between them. The CDR3 contains 15 residues. Germline CDR1 reads LNHNV; CDR2 reads YYDKDF (reference sequence). The DNA for the CDR3 is TGTGCCACCAGCAGAGATTCCCGGGAGTTCAATGAGCAGTTCTTC. It encodes CATSRDSREFNEQFF.

This rearrangement joins TRBV18 to TRBJ2-5; TRBD1 is a possible D gene (5 bases). CDR3 length equals 13 residues. In germline, CDR1 is KGHSH, CDR2 LQKENI. Trimming removed 4 bases at V and 0 bases at J, with 6 bases between. CDR3 DNA: TGTGCCAGCTCACGACAGCACCAAGAGACCCAGTACTTC. It specifies CASSRQHQETQYF.

The genes are TRBV7-9 and TRBJ2-2; D may be TRBD1 (6 bases). Germline loops: CDR1 SEHNR, CDR2 FQNEAQ (reference sequence). The V end lost 5 bases, the J end lost 5 bases, and 18 bases lay between the germline ends. The CDR3 runs to 16 residues. In DNA, the CDR3 is TGTGCCAGCAGCCAGGGGCCGGTGGCAGGGACCGGGGAGCTGTTTTTT. This encodes CASSQGPVAGTGELFF.

This chain uses TRBV7-2 with TRBJ1-3; D gene unclear. The V gene's germline CDR1 is SGHTA and CDR2 FQGNSA. This CDR3 has 16 amino acids. Trimming left V 1 base short and J 8 bases short, with 18 bases between. The CDR3 reads CASSLVGTPGLDTIYF. The DNA for the CDR3 is TGTGCCAGCAGCTTAGTAGGTACTCCGGGGTTGGACACCATATATTTT.

In its sample, this clone was seen once. Germline and junction disagree at one end, which may indicate a read error. The chain has TRBV27 and TRBJ2-1; 9 positions agree with TRBD1. Germline V CDR1 and CDR2: MNHEY, SMNVEV (reference sequence). The CDR3 spans 13 residues. Here the CDR3 reads CASSRTIRDRVLF. CDR3 coding DNA: TGTGCCAGCAGTCGCACCATCCGGGACAGGGTTCTCTTC.

This clone was seen more than once but under ten times. CDR3 DNA: TGTGCCTGGAGTGAAGGGCGGGCCTCACCCCTCCACTTT. This gives the protein CAWSEGRASPLHF. The chain employs TRBV30 and TRBJ1-6; D is ambiguous. The CDR3 runs to 13 residues. Germline V gives CDR1 GTSNPN, CDR2 SVGIG (reference sequence). Trimming took off 1 base at V and 10 bases at J, with 11 bases between the two ends.

J is TRBJ1-5 and V is TRBV19; 7 nucleotides line up with TRBD1. The junction had 12 bases not matched to a gene; V was cut back by 9 bases and J by 4 bases. This CDR3 contains 15 residues. The germline gives CDR1 LNHDA, CDR2 SQIVND (reference sequence). Written as DNA, the CDR3 is TGTGCCAGCAGACAGGGCTCCTCCGGGAATCAGCCCCAGCATTTT. This gives the protein CASRQGSSGNQPQHF. The entire variable domain, with the rest obtained from reference TRBV19 and TRBJ1-5, is as follows: DGGITQSPKYLFRKEGQNVTLSCEQNLNHDAMYWYRQDPGQGLRLIYYSQIVNDFQKGDIAEGYSVSREKKESFPLTVTSAQKNPTAFYLCASRQGSSGNQPQHFGDGTRLSIL.

The chain links TRBV4-3 to TRBJ2-3; possibly TRBD1 for D (5 bases). The germline V gene encodes CDR1 LGHNA and CDR2 YSLEER. The CDR3 is 15 amino acids. Trimming left V 0 bases short and J 8 bases short, with 15 bases between. In nucleotides, the CDR3 is TGCGCCAGCAGCCAAGACCCTGGGGCTAGTTCTACGCAGTATTTT. This sequence encodes CASSQDPGASSTQYF.

The chain carries TRBV27 and TRBJ2-2; 7 bases align to TRBD1. The trim removed 7 bases at V and 7 bases at J, leaving 12 bases unmatched. Germline CDR1 MNHEY, CDR2 SMNVEV (reference sequence). CDR3 size: 15 residues. This CDR3 reads CASTSSEGAGGELFF. The CDR3 DNA follows: TGTGCCAGCACTTCCTCTGAGGGGGCTGGCGGGGAGCTGTTTTTT.

This clone was found a few times. V is TRBV15 and J is TRBJ1-4; 8 bases map to TRBD1. In germline, CDR1 is LNHNV, CDR2 YYDKDF (reference sequence). The CDR3 is made up of 17 amino acids. With 1 base clipped from V and 5 bases from J, the junction kept 9 bases outside the gene matches. As DNA, the CDR3 is TGTGCCACCAGCAGAGGTCAACAGGGGGATGTAAATGAAAAACTGTTTTTT. This sequence encodes CATSRGQQGDVNEKLFF.

This sequence joins TRBV29-1 and TRBJ1-1; D is unresolved. Germline V CDR1 and CDR2: SQVTM, ANQGSEA. This CDR3 has 13 amino acids. The CDR3 here is CSLEAGSNTEAFF. In DNA form, the CDR3 reads TGCAGTCTGGAAGCCGGGAGCAACACTGAAGCTTTCTTT.

The chain is built from TRBV11-2 and TRBJ1-2, with 7 bases matching TRBD1. This CDR3 contains 14 residues. Germline V gene sequence: CDR1 SGHAT, CDR2 FQNNGV. With V trimmed by 3 bases and J by 0 bases, 1 base remained unmatched. CDR3 protein: CASSFGTANYGYTF. The CDR3 bases are TGTGCCAGCAGCTTTGGGACAGCTAACTATGGCTACACCTTC.

A few counts support this clone. The chain employs TRBV18 and TRBJ2-7; no definite D call. There are 15 residues in the CDR3. The V gene lost 3 bases and the J gene lost 5 bases, with 17 bases spanning the gap. Germline V gene sequence: CDR1 KGHSH, CDR2 LQKENI. In DNA form, the CDR3 reads TGTGCCAGCTCACCCGAGCGAATCCCCACCCACGAGCAGTACTTC. This encodes CASSPERIPTHEQYF.

The chain combines TRBV4-1 with TRBJ2-2; 9 positions match TRBD2. V was pared by 1 base and J by 6 bases, with 21 bases of the junction left unmatched. Germline values: CDR1 MGHRA, CDR2 YSYEKL. The CDR3 sequence is 21 residues long. The CDR3 region is CASSQVRRARTASGIPGELFF. The CDR3 DNA follows: TGCGCCAGCAGCCAAGTGAGGAGGGCGAGGACGGCTAGCGGGATTCCCGGGGAGCTGTTTTTT.

The gene calls are TRBV29-1 and TRBJ2-7; D call uncertain. The germline V gene encodes CDR1 SQVTM and CDR2 ANQGSEA. The germline V and J ends were trimmed by 5 bases and 7 bases, with 21 bases remaining between them. CDR3 size: 14 residues. CDR3 protein: CSVKGLLTDREQYF. CDR3 DNA sequence: TGCAGCGTTAAAGGGTTACTGACTGATCGGGAGCAGTACTTC.

The rearrangement uses TRBV6-6 and TRBJ1-5; weak D call: TRBD1 (5 bases). The V end was cut by 6 bases, the J end by 1 base, with 13 bases between. CDR1 is MNHNY, CDR2 SVGAGI, per germline (reference sequence). CDR3 length equals 15 residues. CDR3 nucleotide sequence: TGTGCCAGCAGCCTCTCCGGGGGGAGCAATCAGCCCCAGCATTTT. Translated: CASSLSGGSNQPQHF.

Only one count was recorded for this clone. The genes are TRBV18 and TRBJ1-3, with unresolved D. This CDR3 is 16 amino acids long. V gave up 3 bases and J gave up 4 bases, with 16 bases separating them. Germline CDR1 is KGHSH and CDR2 is LQKENI. The chain's CDR3 is CASSPRERRYGNTIYF. In nucleotides, the CDR3 is TGTGCCAGCTCACCCCGGGAGAGGCGATACGGAAACACCATATATTTT. Using reference TRBV18 and TRBJ1-3 for the parts outside the CDR3, the full variable domain is NAGVMQNPRHLVRRRGQEARLRCSPMKGHSHVYWYRQLPEEGLKFMVYLQKENIIDESGMPKERFSAEFPKEGPSILRIQQVVRGDSAAYFCASSPRERRYGNTIYFGEGSWLTVV.

The V gene is TRBV15, the J gene TRBJ1-2; 9 bases align to TRBD1. This CDR3 is built from 16 residues. The germline gives CDR1 LNHNV, CDR2 YYDKDF (reference sequence). The V and J ends lost 5 bases and 10 bases, in that order; junction bases with no gene match: 17. The CDR3 bases are TGTGCCACCAGCGCGCTCCTTTCCGGGACAGGGAATACCTACACCTTC. This translates into CATSALLSGTGNTYTF.

The chain combines TRBV5-1 with TRBJ1-2, with a weak D call TRBD1 (5 bases). The CDR3 totals 13 residues. CDR1 and CDR2 (germline): SGHRS, YFSETQ. V shed 0 bases and J shed 8 bases, with 11 bases lying between them. CDR3 nucleotides: TGCGCCAGCAGCTTGGAAGGAACAGGCGGCTACACCTTC. This gives the protein CASSLEGTGGYTF. Complete variable domain (other parts from reference TRBV5-1 and TRBJ1-2): KAGVTQTPRYLIKTRGQQVTLSCSPISGHRSVSWYQQTPGQGLQFLFEYFSETQRNKGNFPGRFSGRQFSNSRSEMNVSTLELGDSALYLCASSLEGTGGYTFGSGTRLTVV.

The rearrangement joins TRBV18 to TRBJ2-7; 8 bases map to TRBD1. V gave up 3 bases and J gave up 6 bases; unmatched junction bases: 7. Germline CDR1 reads KGHSH; CDR2 reads LQKENI. The CDR3 spans 14 residues. CDR3 sequence: CASSPSDRGFEQYF. For the CDR3, the DNA is TGTGCCAGCTCACCTTCCGACAGGGGTTTCGAGCAGTACTTC.